This T cell receptor (beta chain) is drawn from a study of beta chain features in type 1 diabetes. Study conclusions and caveats: Sequencing used cDNA, and cells with high TCR expression could therefore be over-represented. Naive, central memory and Treg TCRB repertoires seemed to resemble each other more closely in patients than they did in healthy donors.

As regards this clone: Antigen specificity is unknown.

Trimming pared 5 bases from V and 1 base from J, leaving 14 bases between. The CDR3 runs 15 residues. Germline V gene data show CDR1 as SEHNR and CDR2 as FQNEAQ (reference sequence). The authors sorted CD4+ naive, central memory, regulatory and stem cell-like memory cells via CD45RO/CCR7/CD25/CD127/CD95/CD27. Reverse transcribing all isolated RNA meant expressed TCRB transcripts were sequenced. Assay used: immunoSEQ multiplex PCR; TCRdb lists only in-frame clones, some missing. This sample has more than 350,000 clones, with 11% found just once. The TCR sequence derives from a woman aged 18-29 years in good health. The gene calls are TRBV7-9 and TRBJ2-5; weak D call: TRBD1 (6 bases). Material for sequencing was naive CD4+ T cells from blood. The CDR3 nucleotides are TGTGCCAGCAGCCCTTGGGGCAGGGGCCAAGAGACCCAGTACTTC. It translates to CASSPWGRGQETQYF.